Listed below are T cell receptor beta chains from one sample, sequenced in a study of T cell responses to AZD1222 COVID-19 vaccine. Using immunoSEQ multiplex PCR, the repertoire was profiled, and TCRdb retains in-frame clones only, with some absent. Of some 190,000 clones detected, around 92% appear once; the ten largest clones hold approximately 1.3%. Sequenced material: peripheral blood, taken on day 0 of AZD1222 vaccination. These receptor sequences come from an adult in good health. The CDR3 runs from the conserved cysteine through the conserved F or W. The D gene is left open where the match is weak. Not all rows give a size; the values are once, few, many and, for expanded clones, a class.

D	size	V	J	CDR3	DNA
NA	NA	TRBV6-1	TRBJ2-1	CASSEAQRVGNEQFF	TGTGCCAGCAGTGAAGCTCAGAGGGTGGGCAATGAGCAGTTCTTC
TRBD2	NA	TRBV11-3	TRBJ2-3	CASSLGWRGARADTQYF	TGTGCCAGCAGCTTAGGATGGCGGGGGGCGAGAGCAGATACGCAGTATTTT
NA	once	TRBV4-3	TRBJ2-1	CASSQGSGSTGGQFF	TGCGCCAGCAGCCAAGGAAGTGGCTCGACAGGAGGGCAGTTCTTC
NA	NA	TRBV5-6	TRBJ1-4	CASSTLDTRENEKLFF	TGTGCCAGCAGCACTCTGGACACCCGTGAAAATGAAAAACTGTTTTTT
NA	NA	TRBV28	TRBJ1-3	CASTPGRNRNTIYF	TGTGCCAGCACCCCTGGGCGAAACAGAAACACCATATATTTT
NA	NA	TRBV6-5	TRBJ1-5	CASNYRESNQPQHF	TGTGCCAGCAATTACAGGGAGAGCAATCAGCCCCAGCATTTT
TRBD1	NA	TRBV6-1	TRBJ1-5	CASSATGQGASQPQHF	TGTGCCAGCAGTGCAACGGGACAGGGGGCTAGTCAGCCCCAGCATTTT
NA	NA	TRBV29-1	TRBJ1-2	CSVEMGGYGYTF	TGCAGCGTTGAAATGGGCGGCTATGGCTACACCTTC
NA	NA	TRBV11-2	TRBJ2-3	CASSLGWLVRTDTQYF	TGTGCCAGCAGCTTAGGTTGGTTGGTCCGCACAGATACGCAGTATTTT
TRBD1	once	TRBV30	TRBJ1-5	CAWSAGQPQPQHF	TGTGCCTGGAGTGCGGGACAGCCTCAGCCCCAGCATTTT
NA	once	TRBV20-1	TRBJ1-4	CSASGGSRGKLFF	TGCAGTGCTAGTGGGGGGAGTCGGGGAAAACTGTTTTTT
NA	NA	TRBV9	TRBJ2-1	CASSVGVDGGGYNEQFF	TGTGCCAGCAGCGTAGGGGTGGATGGTGGGGGATACAATGAGCAGTTCTTC
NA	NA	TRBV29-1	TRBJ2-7	CSVGNRVQQYF	TGCAGCGTGGGTAACAGGGTGCAGCAGTACTTC
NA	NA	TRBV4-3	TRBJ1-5	CASSQVHGNQPQHF	TGCGCCAGCAGCCAAGTTCATGGAAATCAGCCCCAGCATTTT
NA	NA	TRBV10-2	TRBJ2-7	CASSGAGTYEQYF	TGCGCCAGCAGTGGGGCGGGGACGTACGAGCAGTACTTC
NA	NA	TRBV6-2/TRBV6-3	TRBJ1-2	CASSYSGPTYYGYTF	TGTGCCAGCAGTTACTCGGGACCGACTTACTATGGCTACACCTTC
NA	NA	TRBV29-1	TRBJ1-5	CSVDRINQPQHF	TGCAGCGTCGACAGAATCAATCAGCCCCAGCATTTT
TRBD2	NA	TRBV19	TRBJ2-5	CASSIGPPGREETQYF	TGTGCCAGTAGTATTGGGCCCCCAGGGAGGGAAGAGACCCAGTACTTC
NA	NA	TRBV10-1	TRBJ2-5	CASSESRANAGETQYF	TGCGCCAGCAGTGAGTCTCGTGCTAATGCGGGAGAGACCCAGTACTTC
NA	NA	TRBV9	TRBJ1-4	CASSGPWNEKLFF	TGTGCCAGCAGCGGGCCCTGGAATGAAAAACTGTTTTTT
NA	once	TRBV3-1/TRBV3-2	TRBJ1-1	CASSQGHPNTEAFF	TGTGCCAGCAGCCAAGGCCACCCGAACACTGAAGCTTTCTTT
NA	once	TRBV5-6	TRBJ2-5	CASSPRGGAPETQYF	TGTGCCAGCAGCCCCCGTGGGGGGGCCCCAGAGACCCAGTACTTC
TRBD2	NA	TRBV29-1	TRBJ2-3	CSVEVAGGTDTQYF	TGCAGCGTTGAGGTAGCGGGGGGGACAGATACGCAGTATTTT
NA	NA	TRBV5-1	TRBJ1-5	CASSPDRPDQPQHF	TGCGCCAGCAGCCCAGACAGGCCGGATCAGCCCCAGCATTTT
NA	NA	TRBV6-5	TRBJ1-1	CASSKNTVNTEAFF	TGTGCCAGCAGTAAAAACACAGTGAACACTGAAGCTTTCTTT
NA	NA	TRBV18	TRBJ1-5	CASSPGVGRGNQPQHF	TGTGCCAGCTCACCGGGGGTCGGACGGGGCAATCAGCCCCAGCATTTT
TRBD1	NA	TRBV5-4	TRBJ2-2	CASSVGQGDGELFF	TGTGCCAGCAGCGTGGGACAGGGGGACGGGGAGCTGTTTTTT
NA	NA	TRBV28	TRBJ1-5	CASSFGRVGNQPQHF	TGTGCCAGCAGTTTTGGCAGGGTCGGAAATCAGCCCCAGCATTTT
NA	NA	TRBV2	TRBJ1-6	CASSSGLGSPLHF	TGTGCCAGCAGTTCGGGACTGGGTTCACCCCTCCACTTT
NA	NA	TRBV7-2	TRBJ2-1	CASSLGVSGYNEQFF	TGTGCCAGCAGCTTAGGGGTTAGCGGATACAATGAGCAGTTCTTC
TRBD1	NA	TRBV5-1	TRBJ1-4	CASSLTGGLNEKLFF	TGCGCCAGCAGCTTAACAGGGGGACTAAATGAAAAACTGTTTTTT
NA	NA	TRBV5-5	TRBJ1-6	CASSLGVSPLHF	TGTGCCAGCAGCTTGGGAGTTTCACCCCTCCACTTT
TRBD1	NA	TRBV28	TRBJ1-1	CASSLNTGVRTEAFF	TGTGCCAGCAGTTTAAATACAGGGGTAAGAACTGAAGCTTTCTTT
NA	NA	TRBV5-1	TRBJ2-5	CASSLAYQETQYF	TGCGCCAGCAGCTTGGCCTACCAAGAGACCCAGTACTTC
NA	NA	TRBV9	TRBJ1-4	CASSVKGFGNEKLFF	TGTGCCAGCAGCGTTAAGGGCTTTGGTAATGAAAAACTGTTTTTT
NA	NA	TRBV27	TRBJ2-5	CASSFSDGPQETQYF	TGTGCCAGCAGTTTTTCGGACGGACCTCAAGAGACCCAGTACTTC
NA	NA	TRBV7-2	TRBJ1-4	CASSRNRVPNEKLFF	TGTGCCAGCAGCAGAAACAGGGTCCCTAATGAAAAACTGTTTTTT
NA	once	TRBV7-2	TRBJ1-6	CASSPRLNSPLHF	TGTGCCAGCAGCCCCAGATTAAATTCACCCCTCCACTTT
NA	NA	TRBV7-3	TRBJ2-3	CASSSSGGSTDTQYF	TGTGCCAGCAGCTCCTCCGGCGGGAGCACAGATACGCAGTATTTT
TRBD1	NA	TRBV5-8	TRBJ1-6	CASSLRRTGGGNSPLHF	TGTGCCAGCAGCTTGAGAAGGACAGGGGGCGGAAATTCACCCCTCCACTTT
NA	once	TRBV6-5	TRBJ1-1	CASGWTGAFF	TGTGCCAGCGGATGGACTGGAGCTTTCTTT
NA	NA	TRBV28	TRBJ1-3	CASSLGQYSGNTIYF	TGTGCCAGCAGTTTAGGACAGTACTCTGGAAACACCATATATTTT